The following is a TCR beta chain sequence with its context. Its target is not known. This sample is part of a study of blood T cell dynamics during melanoma immunotherapy. Every bulk PBMC sample received the same 350 ng of DNA. Here immunoSEQ multiplex PCR was the method, and the copy in TCRdb shows in-frame clones only, minus some. This repertoire shows about 7,600 clones, 85% found once; its top ten account for under 6.5%. Indicated time point: week 3, after first cycle of checkpoint inhibitor. Findings of the study overall: Unlike progressors, later disease-control patients had W3 repertoires gaining clonality or diversity.

The V segment lost 2 bases and the J segment 3 bases; nucleotides outside the gene matches: 0. CDR3 length: 13 amino acids. Per the germline V gene, CDR1 is SGHNT and CDR2 is YENEEA. This clonotype was obtained from a human donor with melanoma. Sequenced material: blood, taken from a patient treated with checkpoint blockade. V is TRBV11-3 and J is TRBJ1-1; 7 nucleotides agree with TRBD1. In nucleotides, the CDR3 is TGTGCCAGCAGCTTACAGGGGGACACTGAAGCTTTCTTT. Residues: CASSLQGDTEAFF.